These 30 T cell receptor beta chains were sequenced from one sample in a study of T cells after yellow fever vaccination. TCRdb used MiXCR to reprocess the 5' RACE reads, holding one entry per CDR3 protein. The sample has about 240,000 distinct CDR3 sequences, 6.9% seen once. The material sequenced was CD4+ T cells sorted from PBMCs, taken 15 days after the yellow fever booster vaccination. Receptors originate from a man aged 30 to 39 who received the YFV17D yellow fever vaccine.

The chain couples TRBV5-5 to TRBJ2-4; D is undetermined. The CDR3 loop spans 12 amino acids. The V end lost 0 bases, the J end lost 7 bases, and 5 bases lay between the germline ends. Looked up from germline, CDR1 is SGHKS and CDR2 is YYEKEE (reference sequence). CDR3 in DNA: TGTGCCAGCAGCTTGGTTCGGAACATTCAGTACTTC. Protein product: CASSLVRNIQYF.

The sample holds many counts of this clonotype. The rearrangement uses TRBV20-1 and TRBJ1-1; no clear D. The CDR3 consists of 12 residues. Looked up from germline, CDR1 is DFQATT and CDR2 is SNEGSKA (reference sequence). Trimming removed 2 bases from V and 5 bases from J, with 9 bases in between. The CDR3 nucleotides are TGCAGTGCTAGACGTGTGGGAACTGAAGCTTTCTTT. It codes for CSARRVGTEAFF.

The sample holds a few counts of this clonotype. The chain joins TRBV5-5 to TRBJ2-7; no clear D. Germline V lookup: CDR1 SGHKS, CDR2 YYEKEE (reference sequence). CDR3 size: 14 residues. The V and J ends lost 4 bases and 4 bases respectively, with 15 bases between them. The CDR3 DNA reads TGTGCCAGCAGCGGAACGAGAATCGGGTACGAGCAGTACTTC. Translating it yields CASSGTRIGYEQYF.

V gene TRBV11-2 combines with J gene TRBJ2-1; the match to TRBD1 covers 9 bases. The CDR3 is made up of 17 amino acids. The V gene end was trimmed by 2 bases and the J gene end by 9 bases; junction bases not matched to a gene: 14. Looked up from germline, CDR1 is SGHAT and CDR2 is FQNNGV. The CDR3 loop is CASSLWGQGLDFSEQFF. The DNA for the CDR3 is TGTGCCAGCAGCTTATGGGGACAGGGTTTGGATTTCAGTGAGCAGTTCTTC.

V is TRBV14 and J is TRBJ2-3; D uncertain. Deletions cut 2 bases from V and 6 bases from J, with 9 bases between. This CDR3 has 13 residues. Germline CDR1 reads SGHDN; CDR2 reads FVKESK. The CDR3 DNA is TGTGCCAGCAGCCAATTCTTGCAGGATACGCAGTATTTT. Its protein product is CASSQFLQDTQYF. Full variable domain (rest looked up from reference TRBV14 and TRBJ2-3): EAGVTQFPSHSVIEKGQTVTLRCDPISGHDNLYWYRRVMGKEIKFLLHFVKESKQDESGMPNNRFLAERTGGTYSTLKVQPAELEDSGVYFCASSQFLQDTQYFGPGTRLTVL.

This clonotype was seen only a few times. The CDR3 here is CAISESVAQYF. CDR3 DNA: TGTGCCATCAGTGAGTCGGTGGCCCAGTACTTC. The V and J genes are TRBV10-3 and TRBJ2-5, with unresolved D. CDR1 is ENHRY, CDR2 SYGVKD, per germline. CDR3 length equals 11 residues. Between the trimmed V and J ends, which lost 0 bases and 9 bases, there was a span of 5 bases.

Note on this clonotype: At one boundary the junction diverges from the germline segment, which might be a read error. The V call is TRBV20-1, the J call TRBJ2-7, with D tentatively TRBD1 (6 bases). The CDR3 extends over 11 amino acids. The germline V gene has CDR1 DFQATT and CDR2 SNEGSKA (reference sequence). In DNA, the CDR3 is TGCAGTGGTAGGGGGTCCTACCAGCAGTACTTC. It codes for CSGRGSYQQYF.

This clonotype was picked up many times. The CDR3 DNA follows: TGTGCCAGCAGTGCGGCGTTAGGAGGGGCCTACAATGAGCAGTTCTTC. Its translation: CASSAALGGAYNEQFF. The chain employs TRBV28 and TRBJ2-1, with D possibly being TRBD2 (6 bases). V gave up 5 bases and J gave up 2 bases, with 16 bases separating them. The germline CDR1 and CDR2 sequences are MDHEN and SYDVKM. The length of the CDR3 is 16 residues.

This clonotype was detected only a few times. The chain links TRBV7-3 to TRBJ2-7, with D hard to call. Trimming stripped 2 bases from V and 2 bases from J, with 10 bases between. CDR3 length: 14 residues. Germline V gene lookup returns CDR1 SGHTA and CDR2 FQGTGA. CDR3 in DNA: TGTGCCAGCAGCTTAGGGCCCCTCCCCTACGAGCAGTACTTC. This codes for CASSLGPLPYEQYF. Complete variable domain (other parts from reference TRBV7-3 and TRBJ2-7): GAGVSQTPSNKVTEKGKYVELRCDPISGHTALYWYRQSLGQGPEFLIYFQGTGAADDSGLPNDRFFAVRPEGSVSTLKIQRTERGDSAVYLCASSLGPLPYEQYFGPGTRLTVT.

This clonotype was counted only a few times. DNA of the CDR3: TGCAGTGCTTCTCCCGGGACAGGGGCCGCCAATGAGCAGTTCTTC. Translation: CSASPGTGAANEQFF. The J gene is TRBJ2-1, the V gene TRBV20-1; 10 bases agree with TRBD1. The germline V gene encodes CDR1 DFQATT and CDR2 SNEGSKA (reference sequence). Trimming cost V 5 bases and J 6 bases; bases outside gene matches: 10. The CDR3 has 15 amino acids.

This clonotype has more than one count but fewer than ten. The V and J genes are TRBV5-1 and TRBJ1-6; no reliable D call. V was trimmed by 2 bases and J by 5 bases, leaving 11 bases between them. The germline CDR1 and CDR2 sequences are SGHRS and YFSETQ. The CDR3 covers 15 residues. The CDR3 region is CASSFSTGNNSPLHF. The CDR3 coding sequence is TGCGCCAGCAGCTTTTCGACGGGGAATAATTCACCCCTCCACTTT.

CDR3 DNA sequence: TGCAGTGCTAGAGACCCCACATCGGGATCGGGGACCCAGTACTTC. Its protein product is CSARDPTSGSGTQYF. The chain carries TRBV20-1 and TRBJ2-5; TRBD2 is a possible D gene (5 bases). V was trimmed by 0 bases and J by 7 bases, leaving 18 bases between them. The CDR3 consists of 15 residues. Germline values: CDR1 DFQATT, CDR2 SNEGSKA (reference sequence).

The chain links TRBV5-1 to TRBJ2-7; D possibly corresponds to TRBD1 (6 bases). CDR1 is SGHRS, CDR2 YFSETQ, per germline. Trimming removed 2 bases from V and 2 bases from J, with 8 bases in between. This CDR3 comprises 13 residues. The CDR3 sequence: CASSLGDTYEQYF. CDR3 coding DNA: TGCGCCAGCAGCTTAGGGGACACCTACGAGCAGTACTTC. Using reference TRBV5-1 and TRBJ2-7 for the parts outside the CDR3, the full variable domain is KAGVTQTPRYLIKTRGQQVTLSCSPISGHRSVSWYQQTPGQGLQFLFEYFSETQRNKGNFPGRFSGRQFSNSRSEMNVSTLELGDSALYLCASSLGDTYEQYFGPGTRLTVT.

In this sample, this clonotype turned up a few times. The chain has TRBV30 and TRBJ2-3, with D hard to call. V lost 4 bases and J 6 bases, leaving 8 bases between the germline ends. The V gene's germline CDR1 is GTSNPN and CDR2 SVGIG (reference sequence). The CDR3 covers 11 residues. CDR3 DNA sequence: TGTGCCTGGAACCACCTGGATACGCAGTATTTT. It translates to CAWNHLDTQYF.

The V call is TRBV15, the J call TRBJ2-7; D is possibly TRBD2 (7 bases). The CDR3 extends over 17 amino acids. From germline, CDR1 is LNHNV and CDR2 YYDKDF (reference sequence). Trimming took 1 base from V and 2 from J, leaving 18 bases between them. In nucleotides, the CDR3 is TGTGCCACCAGCAGAGGCGGGGGCCGTCGTCGTACCTACGAGCAGTACTTC. Residues: CATSRGGGRRRTYEQYF.

This clonotype appeared many times. The V and J genes are TRBV12-3 or TRBV12-4 and TRBJ1-5; possibly TRBD1 for D (5 bases). The V end was cut by 3 bases, the J end by 6 bases, with 12 bases between. This CDR3 is built from 14 residues. The CDR3 protein is CASSFGLTGQPQHF. The CDR3 DNA reads as TGTGCCAGCAGTTTCGGTCTTACAGGTCAGCCCCAGCATTTT.

The rearrangement uses TRBV2 and TRBJ2-7; the D gene is possibly TRBD1 (6 bases). V was shortened by 6 bases and J by 6 bases, with 15 bases between the two germline ends. This CDR3 has 13 amino acids. The germline CDR1 and CDR2 sequences are SNHLY and FYNNEI. The CDR3 reads CASRGHGVAEQYF. The CDR3, as DNA: TGTGCCAGCAGGGGACATGGGGTTGCCGAGCAGTACTTC.

In the case of this clonotype: This sequence may be a read error, since a much larger clone differs from it by one base. The genes are TRBV7-2 and TRBJ2-3; 7 bases agree with TRBD2. CDR1 and CDR2 from the germline V gene are SGHTA and FQGNSA. This CDR3 comprises 16 residues. The chain's CDR3 is CGSSALWLAATDTQYF. CDR3 nucleotide sequence: TGTGGCAGCAGCGCCCTTTGGCTAGCGGCAACAGATACGCAGTATTTT.

In its sample, this clonotype was seen many times. This rearrangement joins TRBV5-6 to TRBJ2-7; the D gene is possibly TRBD1 (6 bases). The length of the CDR3 is 16 residues. Germline CDR1 reads SGHDT; CDR2 reads YYEEEE. V was shortened by 4 bases and J by 6 bases, with 23 bases between the two germline ends. Here the CDR3 DNA reads TGTGCCAGCAGCATGGGACAAATCTTGACACGTAGCGAGCAGTACTTC. Protein: CASSMGQILTRSEQYF.

This clonotype was detected many times. CDR3 bases: TGCAGTGCTCGGGTTTCTAGCGGTGCGTCCGGGGAGCTGTTTTTT. Its protein is CSARVSSGASGELFF. The rearrangement links TRBV20-1 to TRBJ2-2; the match to TRBD2 covers 7 bases. Per the germline V gene, CDR1 is DFQATT and CDR2 is SNEGSKA (reference sequence). J was trimmed by 6 bases and V by 5 bases; bases with no gene match: 12. The CDR3 is made up of 15 amino acids.

The chain combines TRBV20-1 with TRBJ2-4; 7 bases agree with TRBD1. CDR3 length: 13 amino acids. The V and J ends lost 7 bases and 4 bases, in that order; junction bases with no gene match: 7. CDR1 and CDR2 from the germline V gene are DFQATT and SNEGSKA (reference sequence). In DNA form, the CDR3 reads TGCAGTGGCACGGGACAGCTAAAAAACATTCAGTACTTC. This translates into CSGTGQLKNIQYF.

The gene calls are TRBV12-3 or TRBV12-4 and TRBJ1-3; D uncertain. This CDR3 comprises 14 residues. V lost 2 bases and J lost 0, with 5 bases in between. This CDR3 is CASSLPNSGNTIYF. CDR3 nucleotide sequence: TGTGCCAGCAGTTTACCCAACTCTGGAAACACCATATATTTT.

In this sample, this clonotype turned up a few times. This sequence joins TRBV30 and TRBJ1-1; D ambiguous. The CDR3 covers 16 residues. Germline lookup yields CDR1 GTSNPN and CDR2 SVGIG (reference sequence). Trimming shortened V by 0 bases and J by 0 bases, and 14 bases separated the two germline ends. CDR3: CAWSVLGGRVNTEAFF. The CDR3 DNA reads TGTGCCTGGAGTGTACTCGGAGGGAGGGTGAACACTGAAGCTTTCTTT.

This clonotype was seen a handful of times. The V gene is TRBV27, the J gene TRBJ2-7; 9 bases fit TRBD1. The V gene's germline CDR1 is MNHEY and CDR2 SMNVEV (reference sequence). The CDR3 runs to 14 residues. The V and J ends lost 8 bases and 2 bases, in that order; junction bases with no gene match: 7. CDR3 DNA: TGTGCCAGCGAGACAGGGGGAGACCCCTACGAGCAGTACTTC. Translating gives CASETGGDPYEQYF.

This clonotype was counted between two and nine times. The rearrangement links TRBV25-1 to TRBJ1-2; possibly TRBD1 for D (6 bases). Trimming removed 3 bases from V and 4 bases from J, with 15 bases in between. Germline V gene lookup returns CDR1 MGHDK and CDR2 SYGVNS. The CDR3 loop spans 15 amino acids. The CDR3 sequence is CASSDQRGGVYGYTF. Written as DNA, the CDR3 is TGTGCCAGCAGTGATCAGAGAGGGGGGGTCTATGGCTACACCTTC.

This clonotype came up a few times. V is TRBV7-8 and J is TRBJ1-4, with 7 bases fitting TRBD1. The V segment lost 4 bases and the J segment 4 bases; nucleotides outside the gene matches: 6. The CDR3 is made up of 15 amino acids. Germline V gives CDR1 SGHVS, CDR2 FQNEAQ. In DNA, the CDR3 is TGTGCCAGCAGCTCTAAAGGGACAGATAATGAAAAACTGTTTTTT. This sequence encodes CASSSKGTDNEKLFF. Full variable domain (missing parts from reference TRBV7-8 and TRBJ1-4): GAGVSQSPRYKVAKRGQDVALRCDPISGHVSLFWYQQALGQGPEFLTYFQNEAQLDKSGLPSDRFFAERPEGSVSTLKIQRTQQEDSAVYLCASSSKGTDNEKLFFGSGTQLSVL.

The chain uses TRBV29-1 and TRBJ2-4; tentative D call: TRBD1 (6 bases). CDR3 length: 15 amino acids. From germline, CDR1 is SQVTM and CDR2 ANQGSEA. Deletions cut 0 bases from V and 1 base from J, with 10 bases between. The CDR3 here is CSVEEGQKAKNIQYF. In DNA form, the CDR3 reads TGCAGCGTTGAAGAGGGACAAAAGGCCAAAAACATTCAGTACTTC.

The rearrangement links TRBV28 to TRBJ2-1; 8 nucleotides agree with TRBD2. CDR1 is MDHEN and CDR2 is SYDVKM in the germline V gene. CDR3 length equals 17 residues. J lost 6 bases, V lost 4 bases, and 14 bases had no gene match. The chain's CDR3 is CASSSPSLAGSINEQFF. CDR3 bases: TGTGCCAGCAGTTCGCCGTCCTTAGCGGGATCAATCAATGAGCAGTTCTTC.

Ten or more counts support this clonotype. V usage is TRBV18 and J usage is TRBJ2-7; D uncertain. Trimming shortened V by 2 bases and J by 6 bases, and 8 bases separated the two germline ends. This CDR3 spans 12 amino acids. Germline values: CDR1 KGHSH, CDR2 LQKENI. CDR3 in DNA: TGTGCCAGCTCACCAGAGGTTGGCGAGCAGTACTTC. Protein: CASSPEVGEQYF.

Many counts were recorded for this clonotype. The CDR3 spells CASSPTGLGPEQFF. CDR3 DNA sequence: TGTGCCAGCAGTCCGACAGGGTTGGGACCCGAGCAGTTCTTC. The genes are TRBV12-3 or TRBV12-4 and TRBJ2-1; 7 bases are a match to TRBD1. The CDR3 covers 14 residues. The junction had 11 bases not matched to a gene; V was cut back by 5 bases and J by 10 bases.